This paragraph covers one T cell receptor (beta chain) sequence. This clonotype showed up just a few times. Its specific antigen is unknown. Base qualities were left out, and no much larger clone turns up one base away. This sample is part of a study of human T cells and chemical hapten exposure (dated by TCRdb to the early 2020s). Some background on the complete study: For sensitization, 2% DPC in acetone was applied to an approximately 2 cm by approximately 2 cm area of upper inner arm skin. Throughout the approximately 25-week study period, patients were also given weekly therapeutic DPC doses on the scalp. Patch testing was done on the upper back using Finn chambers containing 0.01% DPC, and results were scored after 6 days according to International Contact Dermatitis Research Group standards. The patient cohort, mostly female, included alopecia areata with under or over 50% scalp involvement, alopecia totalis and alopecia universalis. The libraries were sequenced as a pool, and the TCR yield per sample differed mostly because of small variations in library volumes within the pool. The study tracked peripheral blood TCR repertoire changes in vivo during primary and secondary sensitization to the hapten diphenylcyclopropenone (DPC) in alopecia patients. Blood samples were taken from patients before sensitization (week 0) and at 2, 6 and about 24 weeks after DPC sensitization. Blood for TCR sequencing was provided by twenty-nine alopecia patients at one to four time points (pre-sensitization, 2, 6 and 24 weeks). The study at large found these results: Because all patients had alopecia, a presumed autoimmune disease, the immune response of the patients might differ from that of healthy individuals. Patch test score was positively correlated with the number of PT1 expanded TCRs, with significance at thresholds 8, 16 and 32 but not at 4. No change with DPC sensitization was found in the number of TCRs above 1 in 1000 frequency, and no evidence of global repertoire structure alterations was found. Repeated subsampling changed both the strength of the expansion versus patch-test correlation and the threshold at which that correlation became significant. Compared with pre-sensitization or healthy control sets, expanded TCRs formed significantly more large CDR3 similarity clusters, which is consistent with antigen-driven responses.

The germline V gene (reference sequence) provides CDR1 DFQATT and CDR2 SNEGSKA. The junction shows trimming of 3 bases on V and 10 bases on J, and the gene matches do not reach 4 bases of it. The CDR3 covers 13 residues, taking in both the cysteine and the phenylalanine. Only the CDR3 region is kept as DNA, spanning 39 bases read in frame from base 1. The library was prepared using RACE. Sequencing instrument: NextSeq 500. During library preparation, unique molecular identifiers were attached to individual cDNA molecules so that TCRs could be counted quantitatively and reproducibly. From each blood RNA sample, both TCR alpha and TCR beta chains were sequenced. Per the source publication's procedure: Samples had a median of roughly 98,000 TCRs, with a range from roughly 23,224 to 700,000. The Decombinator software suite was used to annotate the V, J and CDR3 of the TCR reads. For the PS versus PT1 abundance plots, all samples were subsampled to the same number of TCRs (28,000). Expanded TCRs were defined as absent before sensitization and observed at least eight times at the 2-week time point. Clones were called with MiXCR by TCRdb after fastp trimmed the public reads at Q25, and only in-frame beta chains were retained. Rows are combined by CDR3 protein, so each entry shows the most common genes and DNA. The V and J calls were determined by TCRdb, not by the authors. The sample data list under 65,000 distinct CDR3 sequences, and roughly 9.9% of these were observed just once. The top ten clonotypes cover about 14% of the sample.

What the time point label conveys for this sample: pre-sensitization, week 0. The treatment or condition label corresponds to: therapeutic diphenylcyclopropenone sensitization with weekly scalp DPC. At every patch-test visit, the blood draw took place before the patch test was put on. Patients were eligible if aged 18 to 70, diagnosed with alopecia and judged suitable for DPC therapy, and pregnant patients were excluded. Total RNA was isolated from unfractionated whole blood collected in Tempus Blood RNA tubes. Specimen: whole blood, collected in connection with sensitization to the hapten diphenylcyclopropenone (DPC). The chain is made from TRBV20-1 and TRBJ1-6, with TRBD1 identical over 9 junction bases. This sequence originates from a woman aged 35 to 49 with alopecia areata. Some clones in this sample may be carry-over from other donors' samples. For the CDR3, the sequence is CSASRTGESPLHF. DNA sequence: TGCAGTGCTAGCAGGACAGGGGAATCACCCCTCCACTTT.